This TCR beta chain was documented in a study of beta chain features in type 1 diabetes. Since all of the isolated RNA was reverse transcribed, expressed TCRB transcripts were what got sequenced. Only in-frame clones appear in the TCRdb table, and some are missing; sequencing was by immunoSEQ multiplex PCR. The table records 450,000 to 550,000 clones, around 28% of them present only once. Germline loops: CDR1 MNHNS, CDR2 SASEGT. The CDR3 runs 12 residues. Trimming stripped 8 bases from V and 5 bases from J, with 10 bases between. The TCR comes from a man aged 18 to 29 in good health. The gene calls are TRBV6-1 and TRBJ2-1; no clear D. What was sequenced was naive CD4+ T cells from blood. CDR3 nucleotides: TGTGCCAGCGAGGAACTGCACAATGAGCAGTTCTTC. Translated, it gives CASEELHNEQFF.